This T cell receptor beta chain was sequenced in a study of technical replicates of blood from a handful of donors (dated by TCRdb to about 2017). Library creation used the immunoSEQ multiplex PCR assay. Held by TCRdb, this immuneACCESS table contains in-frame sequences only and omits some clones. Under half of the omission traces to an unresolved V gene where checked; the cause of the rest is unknown. For this sample the table gives over 15,000 clones, of which 70% to 90% were detected only once. The top ten constitute roughly 12% of the sample. This clone was seen a handful of times. What antigen it recognizes has not been identified. Qualities for individual bases were not recorded, and no much larger clone is one base off. Reading the germline V gene (reference sequence) gives CDR1 GTSNPN and CDR2 SVGIG. Trimmed from V: 2 bases; trimmed from J: 2 bases; junction bases lacking a gene match: 6. Including cysteine and phenylalanine, the CDR3 has 15 amino acids. The DNA shown is the 45-base CDR3, in frame from base 1.

The rearrangement combines TRBV30 with TRBJ2-7, and TRBD2 matches 10 of the central bases. The sample consisted of PBMCs. The TCR comes from a human donor in good health. The CDR3 amino acid sequence is: CAWSHGLADTYEQYF. The DNA sequence is TGTGCCTGGAGTCATGGACTAGCGGATACCTACGAGCAGTACTTC.